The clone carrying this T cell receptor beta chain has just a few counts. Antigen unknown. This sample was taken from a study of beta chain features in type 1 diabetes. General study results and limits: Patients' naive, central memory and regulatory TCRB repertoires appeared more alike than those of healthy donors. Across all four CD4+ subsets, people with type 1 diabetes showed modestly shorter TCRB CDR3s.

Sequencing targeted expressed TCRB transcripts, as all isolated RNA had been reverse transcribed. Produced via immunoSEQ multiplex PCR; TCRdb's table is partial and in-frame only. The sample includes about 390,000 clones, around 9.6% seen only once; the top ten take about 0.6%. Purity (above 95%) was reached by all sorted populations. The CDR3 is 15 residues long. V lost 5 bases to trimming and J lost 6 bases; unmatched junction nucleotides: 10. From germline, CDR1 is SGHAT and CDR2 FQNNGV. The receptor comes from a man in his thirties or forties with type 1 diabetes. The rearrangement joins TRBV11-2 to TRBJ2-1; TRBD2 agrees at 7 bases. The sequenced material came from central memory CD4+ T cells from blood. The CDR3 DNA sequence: TGTGCCAGCAGCCCAACGGGGGGAGACAGCAATGAGCAGTTCTTC. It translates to CASSPTGGDSNEQFF.